Shown below are 18 T cell receptor beta chains from a single sample sequenced in a study of shared clonotypes between healthy human individuals. Method: immunoSEQ multiplex PCR; TCRdb's copy keeps in-frame clones and lacks some. Counted here are under 750,000 clones, 72% occurring once; the ten biggest clones make up less than 2%. Sequenced material: memory CD4+ T cells sorted from blood. Subset specified: CD45RA-negative fraction. These receptors were obtained from a woman aged 25 to 39 in good health.

In this sample, this clone turned up once. The rearrangement links TRBV5-4 to TRBJ1-5; no definite D call. This CDR3 has 12 residues. CDR1 SGHNT and CDR2 YYREEE come from the germline V gene (reference sequence). V was cut by 0 bases and J by 9 bases, with 7 bases left in between. The CDR3 DNA reads as TGTGCCAGCAGCTTGGAGGTAGGGCCCCAGCATTTT. This encodes CASSLEVGPQHF. The whole variable domain, remainder taken from reference TRBV5-4 and TRBJ1-5, is ETGVTQSPTHLIKTRGQQVTLRCSSQSGHNTVSWYQQALGQGPQFIFQYYREEENGRGNFPPRFSGLQFPNYSSELNVNALELDDSALYLCASSLEVGPQHFGDGTRLSIL.

V is TRBV7-8 and J is TRBJ1-4; 8 nucleotides agree with TRBD1. The CDR3 covers 14 residues. Germline V gene lookup returns CDR1 SGHVS and CDR2 FQNEAQ. V gave up 5 bases and J gave up 7 bases; unmatched junction bases: 6. Here the CDR3 DNA reads TGTGCCAGCAGCCAACAGGGGGTGGTTGAAAAACTGTTTTTT. Its protein product is CASSQQGVVEKLFF.

This clone was recorded only once. V gene TRBV15 combines with J gene TRBJ2-7; D is undetermined. CDR1 LNHNV and CDR2 YYDKDF come from the germline V gene (reference sequence). This CDR3 region has 14 residues. Trimming shortened V by 1 base and J by 5 bases, and 12 bases separated the two germline ends. Written as DNA, the CDR3 is TGTGCCACCAGCAGAGTGACGCTAATCGACGAGCAGTACTTC. Translated: CATSRVTLIDEQYF.

This clone was counted a few times. The V and J genes are TRBV19 and TRBJ2-3; 11 bases fit TRBD2. The germline V gene encodes CDR1 LNHDA and CDR2 SQIVND (reference sequence). The ends lost 5 bases at V and 0 bases at J; junction bases unmatched: 4. The CDR3 covers 16 residues. The CDR3 is CASSLRTSGSTDTQYF. CDR3 sequence (DNA): TGTGCCAGTAGTCTCCGGACTAGCGGGAGCACAGATACGCAGTATTTT.

This clone turned up a few times. The chain combines TRBV23-1 with TRBJ2-5; 9 bases agree with TRBD1. TRBV23-1 is identified as an open reading frame with a role that is uncertain. The CDR3 covers 15 residues. Unmatched junction bases numbered 4, after V lost 4 bases and J lost 1 base. The CDR3 here is CASSPGTGCQETQYF. The CDR3 bases are TGCGCCAGCAGTCCAGGGACAGGGTGCCAAGAGACCCAGTACTTC.

The chain is built from TRBV7-9 and TRBJ2-1; D unclear. With 2 bases removed from V and 4 bases from J, the gap between germline ends came to 9 bases. The CDR3 spans 14 residues. Germline CDR1 and CDR2: SEHNR and FQNEAQ (reference sequence). The CDR3 nucleotides read TGTGCCAGCAGCTTAATGGCTACGTACAATGAGCAGTTCTTC. Translated: CASSLMATYNEQFF.

The J gene is TRBJ2-3, the V gene TRBV27; the match to TRBD1 covers 10 bases. Germline values: CDR1 MNHEY, CDR2 SMNVEV (reference sequence). There are 17 residues in the CDR3. With 7 bases clipped from V and 4 bases from J, the junction kept 14 bases outside the gene matches. DNA for the CDR3: TGTGCCAGCACCCCACGACCGACCGGGACAGGGGCAGATACGCAGTATTTT. Translating gives CASTPRPTGTGADTQYF.

A few counts support this clone. This chain uses TRBV11-2 with TRBJ1-2, with TRBD1 as a possible D gene (6 bases). The CDR3 length is 12 residues. Germline-derived CDR1 and CDR2 are SGHAT and FQNNGV. V shed 5 bases and J shed 6 bases, with 10 bases lying between them. Written as DNA, the CDR3 is TGTGCCAGCAGCCCACACAGGGATGGCTACACCTTC. Its protein product is CASSPHRDGYTF.

Details on this clone: Other nucleotide sequences in the sample specify the same CDR3. The chain employs TRBV2 and TRBJ2-2; TRBD1 agrees at 11 bases. Germline V gives CDR1 SNHLY, CDR2 FYNNEI. The CDR3 runs to 15 residues. V lost 6 bases, J lost 2 bases, and 2 bases stayed unmatched. The CDR3: CASRGTGGNTGELFF. As DNA, the CDR3 is TGTGCCAGCAGAGGGACAGGGGGAAACACCGGGGAGCTGTTTTTT.

This chain connects TRBV7-9 to TRBJ2-3; 13 bases line up with TRBD2. The junction had 10 bases not matched to a gene; V was cut back by 1 base and J by 3 bases. This CDR3 contains 19 residues. CDR1 is SEHNR, CDR2 FQNEAQ, per germline (reference sequence). CDR3 sequence reads: CASSLGVGTSGITTDTQYF. The CDR3 nucleotides read TGTGCCAGCAGCTTAGGAGTTGGGACTAGCGGGATTACGACAGATACGCAGTATTTT.

The chain uses TRBV18 and TRBJ1-1, with D hard to call. The V end lost 2 bases, the J end lost 2 bases, and 9 bases lay between the germline ends. The CDR3 is 14 amino acids. Germline CDR1 is KGHSH and CDR2 is LQKENI. CDR3 region: CASSPTPVNTEAFF. As DNA, the CDR3 is TGTGCCAGCTCACCAACGCCAGTAAACACTGAAGCTTTCTTT.

This chain connects TRBV25-1 to TRBJ2-2; 10 bases agree with TRBD1. This CDR3 region has 15 residues. V trimming: 4 bases; J trimming: 4 bases; junction bases outside the gene matches: 3. Germline V gene lookup returns CDR1 MGHDK and CDR2 SYGVNS. For the CDR3, the DNA is TGTGCCAGCAGTGGCCGGGACAGGGGCACCGGGGAGCTGTTTTTT. It yields the protein CASSGRDRGTGELFF.

The genes are TRBV19 and TRBJ1-5; no definite D call. V was cut by 6 bases and J by 0 bases, with 6 bases left in between. The CDR3 loop spans 13 amino acids. Germline CDR1 LNHDA, CDR2 SQIVND (reference sequence). CDR3 bases: TGTGCCAGTAGCACAGCTAGCAATCAGCCCCAGCATTTT. Protein product: CASSTASNQPQHF.

The rearrangement joins TRBV28 to TRBJ2-3, with 15 bases matching TRBD2. Losses at the gene ends were 2 bases for V and 5 bases for J; bases not matched to a gene: 8. The V gene's germline CDR1 is MDHEN and CDR2 SYDVKM. This CDR3 has 18 residues. The CDR3 loop is CASSLPHRTSGRGDTQYF. The CDR3 nucleotides are TGTGCCAGCAGTTTACCCCACCGGACTAGCGGGAGGGGAGATACGCAGTATTTT.

V gene TRBV25-1 combines with J gene TRBJ2-7, with TRBD2 matching over 7 bases. Germline CDR1 is MGHDK and CDR2 is SYGVNS. The CDR3 totals 17 residues. With V trimmed by 2 bases and J by 4 bases, 14 bases remained unmatched. CDR3 nucleotides: TGTGCCAGCAGTGAAGGGGGGACTCCATCTAGCGGTTACGAGCAGTACTTC. This codes for CASSEGGTPSSGYEQYF.

This chain links TRBV7-7 with TRBJ2-2; 8 positions agree with TRBD1. V dropped 3 bases and J dropped 1; count of bases not matched to a gene: 4. This CDR3 spans 16 amino acids. CDR1 is SSHAT and CDR2 is FNYEAQ in the germline V gene (reference sequence). The CDR3 spells CASSLIGTGNTGELFF. CDR3 bases: TGTGCCAGCAGCTTGATCGGGACAGGGAACACCGGGGAGCTGTTTTTT.

This clone was detected a few times. The chain uses TRBV2 and TRBJ1-1; possibly TRBD1 for D (6 bases). There are 14 residues in the CDR3. Trimming left V 6 bases short and J 5 bases short, with 16 bases between. In germline, CDR1 is SNHLY, CDR2 FYNNEI. CDR3 bases: TGTGCCAGCAGACAGGGACACTCGGGGACTGAAGCTTTCTTT. This translates into CASRQGHSGTEAFF.

This chain links TRBV6-5 with TRBJ2-3; D is possibly TRBD1 (5 bases). Germline CDR1 MNHEY, CDR2 SVGAGI. This CDR3 region has 15 residues. Trimming left V 6 bases short and J 4 bases short, with 17 bases between. CDR3 region: CASSVGPTMADTQYF. In DNA form, the CDR3 reads TGTGCCAGCAGCGTGGGGCCTACGATGGCAGATACGCAGTATTTT.